What follows are 6 T cell receptor beta chains derived from one specimen sequenced in a study of control samples from healthy donors and cancer patients. The table came from immunoSEQ multiplex PCR; TCRdb's copy has only in-frame clones and leaves some out. There are fewer than 60,000 clones in the sample; roughly 96% occur only once, and less than 2.5% lies in the top ten. The sequencing input was blood. The receptors come from a man under 40 in good health.

CDR3: CASSSNRGLYGYTF. In DNA, the CDR3 is TGCGCCAGCAGCTCGAACAGGGGGCTTTATGGCTACACCTTC. V is TRBV5-1 and J is TRBJ1-2; the match to TRBD1 covers 9 bases. This CDR3 has 14 amino acids. Germline loops: CDR1 SGHRS, CDR2 YFSETQ. With 3 bases clipped from V and 5 bases from J, the junction kept 5 bases outside the gene matches.

In its sample, this clone ranks as medium-sized. This sequence joins TRBV12-2 and TRBJ2-5; the table's D call TRBD2 went unverified against the DNA. TRBV12-2 is a pseudogene segment. CDR3 length: 17 residues. The CDR3 protein is CASRLARGCGGWETQYF. Here the CDR3 DNA reads TGTGCAAGTCGCTTAGCGCGTGGTTGCGGAGGATGGGAGACCCAGTACTTC.

The chain is built from TRBV5-6 and TRBJ2-2, with D possibly being TRBD1 or TRBD2 (5 bases each). Trimming removed 4 bases from V and 11 bases from J, with 9 bases in between. Germline CDR1 and CDR2: SGHDT and YYEEEE. This CDR3 is 11 amino acids long. Here the CDR3 DNA reads TGTGCCAGCAGCCGGGGCGGCGAGCTGTTTTTT. Translation: CASSRGGELFF.

This chain connects TRBV9 to TRBJ2-5; no reliable D call. This CDR3 has 16 residues. The germline V gene has CDR1 SGDLS and CDR2 YYNGEE. Trimming removed 0 bases from V and 1 base from J, with 13 bases in between. In DNA form, the CDR3 reads TGTGCCAGCAGCGTAGGGGGTTGGGCATCCCAAGAGACCCAGTACTTC. It codes for CASSVGGWASQETQYF. The whole variable domain, remainder taken from reference TRBV9 and TRBJ2-5, is DSGVTQTPKHLITATGQRVTLRCSPRSGDLSVYWYQQSLDQGLQFLIQYYNGEERAKGNILERFSAQQFPDLHSELNLSSLELGDSALYFCASSVGGWASQETQYFGPGTRLLVL.

The V call is TRBV7-9, the J call TRBJ2-7, with D possibly called TRBD1 or TRBD2 (5 bases each). The V gene's germline CDR1 is SEHNR and CDR2 FQNEAQ (reference sequence). V was pared by 1 base and J by 2 bases, with 12 bases between. The CDR3 is 15 amino acids. This chain's CDR3 is CASSLVVRGAYEQYF. The CDR3 DNA sequence: TGTGCCAGCAGCTTAGTCGTGCGAGGGGCCTACGAGCAGTACTTC.

The rearrangement links TRBV7-9 to TRBJ2-5; D may correspond to TRBD1 or TRBD2 (6 bases each). This CDR3 has 15 amino acids. V was shortened by 8 bases and J by 5 bases, with 21 bases between the two germline ends. The germline CDR1 and CDR2 sequences are SEHNR and FQNEAQ (reference sequence). CDR3 in DNA: TGTGCCAGCCCCCGGCGGGGACATCGACCGGAGACCCAGTACTTC. It codes for CASPRRGHRPETQYF.